A selection of T cell receptor beta chains follows, all from one sample in a study of T cells in narcolepsy. Sequenced by immunoSEQ multiplex PCR; TCRdb stores in-frame clones only, minus some. This sample has about 35,000 clones, with roughly four fifths found just once. Sequences were obtained from memory (CD45RA-) CD4+ T cells from blood. These receptors were collected from a human donor in good health. CDR3s include the opening cysteine and the closing phenylalanine or tryptophan. A D gene is named only where the DNA matches it firmly. Size is omitted from some rows. Given values are once, few, many or a class for expanded clones.

V	size	D	J	CDR3	DNA
TRBV4-2	.	.	TRBJ1-1	CASSQEIWGGHEAFF	TGTGCCAGCAGCCAAGAGATATGGGGGGGGCATGAAGCTTTCTTT
TRBV11-1	.	TRBD1	TRBJ2-1	CASSQQGANNEQFF	TGTGCCAGCAGCCAACAGGGGGCCAACAATGAGCAGTTCTTC
TRBV11-2	.	.	TRBJ2-5	CASSLDRAQETQYF	TGTGCCAGCAGCTTAGACAGGGCCCAAGAGACCCAGTACTTC
TRBV6-1	medium-sized	TRBD1	TRBJ1-5	CASSWTGGEDQPQHF	TGTGCCAGCAGTTGGACAGGGGGCGAGGATCAGCCCCAGCATTTT
TRBV16	.	TRBD1	TRBJ1-6	CASSPRQGMNGSPLHF	TGTGCCAGCAGCCCGCGACAGGGGATGAACGGGTCACCCCTCCACTTT
TRBV18	.	TRBD1	TRBJ1-1	CASSYTGGTGGTEAFF	TGTGCCAGCTCCTACACCGGCGGGACAGGGGGCACTGAAGCTTTCTTT
TRBV25-1	few	TRBD1	TRBJ1-1	CASSDRGLTEAFF	TGTGCCAGCAGTGACAGGGGGCTGACTGAAGCTTTCTTT
TRBV30	once	.	TRBJ1-1	CAWSLISGGTEAFF	TGTGCCTGGAGCTTAATTTCCGGGGGCACTGAAGCTTTCTTT
TRBV6-1	.	TRBD1	TRBJ1-2	CASSAPRGQGSLYTF	TGTGCCAGCAGTGCCCCCCGAGGACAGGGGTCGCTATACACCTTC
TRBV7-2	.	.	TRBJ1-1	CASSLVWQGTEAFF	TGTGCCAGCAGCTTGGTGTGGCAGGGGACTGAAGCTTTCTTT
TRBV10-3	.	TRBD1	TRBJ2-6	CAISEWTGGSGANVLTF	TGTGCCATCAGTGAGTGGACAGGGGGTTCTGGGGCCAACGTCCTGACTTTC
TRBV7-7	.	.	TRBJ2-3	CASSNVGAGGIDTQYF	TGTGCTAGCAGCAACGTGGGGGCGGGTGGTATAGATACGCAGTATTTT
TRBV4-2	.	.	TRBJ2-1	CASSQLKQGGEEQFF	TGTGCCAGCAGCCAATTAAAACAAGGGGGTGAGGAGCAGTTCTTC
TRBV14	.	.	TRBJ2-5	CASSQVVRAHKETQYF	TGTGCCAGCAGCCAAGTGGTCAGGGCCCACAAGGAGACCCAGTACTTC
TRBV14	.	.	TRBJ2-3	CASGRISTDTQYF	TGTGCCAGCGGCCGAATCAGCACAGATACGCAGTATTTT
TRBV18	.	TRBD1	TRBJ2-5	CASSPGTEETQYF	TGTGCCAGCTCACCAGGGACAGAAGAGACCCAGTACTTC
TRBV6-4	.	.	TRBJ1-1	CASSASWGNTEAFF	TGTGCCAGCAGTGCCTCCTGGGGTAACACTGAAGCTTTCTTT
TRBV6-6	.	TRBD1	TRBJ1-3	CASSLDRVTGNTIYF	TGTGCCAGCAGTTTGGACAGGGTAACCGGAAACACCATATATTTT
TRBV25-1	.	TRBD1	TRBJ2-7	CASSPGQGISYEQYF	TGTGCCAGCAGTCCCGGACAGGGGATTTCCTACGAGCAGTACTTC
TRBV18	.	.	TRBJ2-1	CASSPVGEIYNEQFF	TGTGCCAGCTCACCGGTGGGAGAGATCTACAATGAGCAGTTCTTC
TRBV30	.	.	TRBJ1-6	CAWSAREGSPLHF	TGTGCCTGGAGTGCCAGGGAAGGATCACCCCTCCACTTT
TRBV4-2	.	TRBD2	TRBJ2-3	CASSQESGDPSTDTQYF	TGTGCCAGCAGCCAAGAGAGCGGGGATCCTAGCACAGATACGCAGTATTTT
TRBV6-1	.	TRBD1	TRBJ1-6	CASRRDSSYNSPLHF	TGTGCCAGCAGAAGGGACAGCTCCTATAATTCACCCCTCCACTTT
TRBV5-1	.	.	TRBJ1-2	CASTQGYGGLRGYTF	TGCGCCAGCACCCAAGGATATGGAGGTTTACGCGGCTACACCTTC
TRBV6-1	.	.	TRBJ1-1	CASSRGHLNTEAFF	TGTGCCAGCAGTAGGGGACACCTGAACACTGAAGCTTTCTTT
TRBV5-1	once	TRBD2	TRBJ2-5	CASRDERGGGKETQYF	TGCGCCAGCAGAGACGAGCGGGGGGGCGGAAAAGAGACCCAGTACTTC
TRBV7-2	.	TRBD1	TRBJ2-5	CASSAQGWGQETQYF	TGTGCCAGCAGCGCACAGGGGTGGGGGCAAGAGACCCAGTACTTC
TRBV5-5	.	.	TRBJ1-2	CASLASFSRKTYGYTF	TGTGCCAGCTTGGCCTCTTTCTCGCGAAAGACCTATGGCTACACCTTC
TRBV30	.	.	TRBJ2-2	CAWSAKQGRELFF	TGTGCCTGGAGTGCCAAACAGGGCCGGGAGCTGTTTTTT
TRBV19	few	.	TRBJ1-5	CASSPRNQPQHF	TGTGCCAGTAGTCCCCGTAATCAGCCCCAGCATTTT
TRBV6-5	.	.	TRBJ1-4	CASSPSGRNEKLFF	TGTGCCAGCAGTCCCTCGGGTCGTAATGAAAAACTGTTTTTT
TRBV7-6	.	TRBD2	TRBJ2-3	CASSLSSGNTDTQYF	TGTGCCAGCAGCTTATCTAGCGGGAATACAGATACGCAGTATTTT
TRBV11-3	.	TRBD1	TRBJ1-2	CASSLRGGGGGYTF	TGTGCCAGCAGCTTACGTGGAGGAGGGGGCGGCTACACCTTC
TRBV27	.	.	TRBJ2-7	CASSLSRSGGMGEQYF	TGTGCCAGCAGTTTATCCCGAAGTGGGGGGATGGGCGAGCAGTACTTC
TRBV5-1	.	.	TRBJ1-2	CASSLEGRENGYTF	TGCGCCAGCAGCTTGGAGGGCAGAGAGAATGGCTACACCTTC
TRBV30	.	.	TRBJ2-5	CACTGHDRGETQYF	TGTGCCTGTACAGGACACGACCGGGGAGAGACCCAGTACTTC
TRBV18	.	TRBD1	TRBJ1-1	CASSPYKGADTEAFF	TGTGCCAGCTCACCATATAAGGGGGCGGACACTGAAGCTTTCTTT
TRBV5-1	.	.	TRBJ1-1	CASSLELPPGSPNTEAFF	TGCGCCAGCAGCTTGGAATTGCCCCCGGGGTCCCCGAACACTGAAGCTTTCTTT
TRBV5-6	.	.	TRBJ2-3	CASSFTSVGTDTQYF	TGTGCCAGCAGCTTCACTTCTGTCGGCACAGATACGCAGTATTTT
TRBV2	few	.	TRBJ2-4	CASSEKLFGLGAGKNIQYF	TGTGCCAGCAGTGAAAAGCTATTCGGTCTGGGGGCTGGCAAAAACATTCAGTACTTC